One T cell receptor beta chain is described in this entry. This sample was taken from a study of Ad26.COV2.S vaccination and SARS-CoV-2 variants. Treatment defined: 19 received Ad26.COV2.S at low or high dose, single or two shots; about five received placebo; per-sample allocation not given. Collection of samples fell on day 63 after the first vaccine or placebo injection. The table came from immunoSEQ multiplex PCR; TCRdb's copy has only in-frame clones and leaves some out. The sample contains about 350,000 clones, roughly 90% of which appear only once. CDR1 SGHVS and CDR2 FNYEAQ come from the germline V gene. The CDR3 is made up of 16 amino acids. Trimming removed 0 bases from V and 2 bases from J; junction bases left unmatched: 3.

The sequence came from a person aged 18-60 years who received the Ad26.COV2.S COVID-19 vaccine or a placebo. This material consisted of peripheral blood, taken in a trial of Ad26.COV2.S vaccine versus placebo. The J gene is TRBJ2-3, the V gene TRBV7-6; 9 bases are a match to TRBD2. The CDR3 region has the DNA TGTGCCAGCAGCTTAGCTAGCGGGGGTTCCACAGATACGCAGTATTTT. This encodes CASSLASGGSTDTQYF.